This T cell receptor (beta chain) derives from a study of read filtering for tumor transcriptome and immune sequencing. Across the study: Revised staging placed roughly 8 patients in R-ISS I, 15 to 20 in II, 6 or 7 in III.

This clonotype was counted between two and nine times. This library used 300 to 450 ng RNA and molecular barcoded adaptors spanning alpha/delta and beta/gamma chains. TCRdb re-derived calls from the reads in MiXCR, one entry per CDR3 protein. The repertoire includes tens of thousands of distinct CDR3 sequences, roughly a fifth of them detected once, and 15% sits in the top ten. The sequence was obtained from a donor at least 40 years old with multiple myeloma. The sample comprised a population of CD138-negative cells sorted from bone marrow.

The CDR3 bases are TGTGCCAGCAGTGCGGGACAGGGGAGGGTAGCTTTCTTT. Protein product: CASSAGQGRVAFF. The chain joins TRBV6-1 to TRBJ1-1; 10 nucleotides agree with TRBD1. Germline V lookup: CDR1 MNHNS, CDR2 SASEGT. J gave up 10 bases and V 4 bases, and 6 bases lay outside the gene matches. The CDR3 consists of 13 residues.